One sample yielded the 9 T cell receptor beta chains listed below, sequenced in a study of blood T cell repertoires in COVID-19. Some clones are missing from TCRdb's copy, which holds only in-frame ones; the method was immunoSEQ multiplex PCR. The repertoire holds about 290,000 clones, around 86% seen once, with less than 3% in the top ten. The sequenced material came from peripheral blood. Receptor source: a woman aged 30 to 39 with active or convalescent COVID-19.

The chain couples TRBV4-2 to TRBJ1-1, with 9 bases aligning to TRBD1. CDR1 and CDR2 from the germline V gene are LGHNA and YNFKEQ. The CDR3 is 17 amino acids. Trimming took 4 bases from V and 1 from J; bases not matched to a gene: 10. CDR3 coding DNA: TGTGCCAGCAGCCGCCAAAGTACGACAGGGGGGAACACTGAAGCTTTCTTT. Amino acid sequence: CASSRQSTTGGNTEAFF.

The gene calls are TRBV12-3 or TRBV12-4 and TRBJ1-5; D might be TRBD1 (5 bases). This CDR3 is built from 13 residues. V gave up 8 bases and J gave up 1 base, with 9 bases separating them. The chain's CDR3 is CASSDTSNQPQHF. CDR3 nucleotide sequence: TGTGCCAGCTCGGACACCAGCAATCAGCCCCAGCATTTT.

The chain joins TRBV7-9 to TRBJ2-5; TRBD1 might be the D (6 bases). CDR1 and CDR2 from the germline V gene are SEHNR and FQNEAQ (reference sequence). Trimming took 3 bases from V and 5 from J, leaving 16 bases between them. The CDR3 totals 15 residues. CDR3 nucleotides: TGTGCCAGCAGCTTCCCCCAGGGGAGTTGGGAGACCCAGTACTTC. This gives the protein CASSFPQGSWETQYF. The full variable domain, in which reference TRBV7-9 and TRBJ2-5 provide the parts outside the CDR3, is DTGVSQNPRHKITKRGQNVTFRCDPISEHNRLYWYRQTLGQGPEFLTYFQNEAQLEKSRLLSDRFSAERPKGSFSTLEIQRTEQGDSAMYLCASSFPQGSWETQYFGPGTRLLVL.

This chain connects TRBV25-1 to TRBJ2-3; maybe TRBD1 (6 bases). CDR1 and CDR2 (germline): MGHDK, SYGVNS. This CDR3 spans 14 amino acids. Trimming took 5 bases from V and 4 from J, leaving 13 bases between them. DNA for the CDR3: TGTGCCAGCAGTCGAGGGGGATGGTCAGATACGCAGTATTTT. Protein: CASSRGGWSDTQYF.

The rearrangement joins TRBV2 to TRBJ1-6; the match to TRBD1 covers 8 bases. The junction had 5 bases not matched to a gene; V was cut back by 5 bases and J by 8 bases. CDR1 is SNHLY and CDR2 is FYNNEI in the germline V gene. There are 14 residues in the CDR3. The CDR3 spells CASSIQGGDSPLHF. The CDR3 DNA is TGTGCCAGCAGTATACAGGGGGGGGATTCACCCCTCCACTTT.

The chain combines TRBV4-1 with TRBJ1-2; D remains ambiguous. The CDR3 runs to 14 residues. The germline CDR1 and CDR2 sequences are MGHRA and YSYEKL. V was shortened by 3 bases and J by 5 bases, with 13 bases between the two germline ends. In nucleotides, the CDR3 is TGCGCCAGCAGCCAGGACGGTGGGGAGTATGGCTACACCTTC. Protein product: CASSQDGGEYGYTF.

The CDR3 spells CASSVRDRGFTGYGYTF. The DNA for the CDR3 is TGTGCCAGCAGTGTCCGGGACAGGGGCTTCACAGGGTATGGCTACACCTTC. This chain uses TRBV6-1 with TRBJ1-2; TRBD1 aligns across 10 bases. The ends lost 4 bases at V and 5 bases at J; junction bases unmatched: 13. This CDR3 region has 17 residues. Germline lookup yields CDR1 MNHNS and CDR2 SASEGT.

This chain links TRBV10-2 with TRBJ2-7; 10 nucleotides match TRBD2. Trimming took 0 bases from V and 6 from J; bases not matched to a gene: 11. Germline V lookup: CDR1 WSHSY, CDR2 SAAADI. This CDR3 is 17 amino acids long. The CDR3 region has the DNA TGCGCCAGCAGTGAGTCTACTAGCGGGGTGGTGTTGGGCGAGCAGTACTTC. This encodes CASSESTSGVVLGEQYF.

This rearrangement joins TRBV3-1 (or the pseudogene TRBV3-2) to TRBJ1-3; no firm D call. Germline V CDR1 and CDR2: LGHDT, YNNKEL (reference sequence). The CDR3 is 14 residues long. Between the trimmed V and J ends, which lost 6 bases and 0 bases, there was a span of 9 bases. The CDR3 DNA is TGTGCCAGCAGTCTCACAGTCTCTGGAAACACCATATATTTT. As protein: CASSLTVSGNTIYF.